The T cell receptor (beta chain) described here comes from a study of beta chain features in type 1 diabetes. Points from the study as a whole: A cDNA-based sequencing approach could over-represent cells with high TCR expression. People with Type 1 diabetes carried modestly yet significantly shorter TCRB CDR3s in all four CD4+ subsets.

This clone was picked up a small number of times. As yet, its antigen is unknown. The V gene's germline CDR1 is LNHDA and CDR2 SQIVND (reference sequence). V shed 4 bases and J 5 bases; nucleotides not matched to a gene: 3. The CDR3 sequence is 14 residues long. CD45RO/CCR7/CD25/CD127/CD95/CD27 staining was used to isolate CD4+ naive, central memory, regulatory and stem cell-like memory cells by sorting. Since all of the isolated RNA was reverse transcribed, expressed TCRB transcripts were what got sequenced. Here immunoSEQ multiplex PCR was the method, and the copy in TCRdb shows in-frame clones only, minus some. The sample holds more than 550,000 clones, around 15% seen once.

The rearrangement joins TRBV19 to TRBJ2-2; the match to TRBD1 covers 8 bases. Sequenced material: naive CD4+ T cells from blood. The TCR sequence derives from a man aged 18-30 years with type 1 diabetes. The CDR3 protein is CASSRTGRTGELFF. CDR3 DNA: TGTGCCAGTAGTAGGACAGGGCGGACCGGGGAGCTGTTTTTT.